This T cell receptor beta chain was recovered during a study of cytomegalovirus exposure and HLA in healthy donors. The PCR was carried out with 60 Vbeta primers and 13 Jbeta primers. The repertoire was sequenced with immunoSEQ multiplex PCR; TCRdb's copy has only in-frame clones and lacks some. The sample comprises 200,000 to 300,000 clones, approximately 84% of which are singletons, and 1.5% to 2.5% rests with the top ten. Of note for this clone: The antigen remains unidentified.

Study-level points and caveats: Earlier results showed most TCR beta V segments being productive about 87% or about 30% of the time. The analysis excluded some indistinguishable V segments, including TRBV6-2 and TRBV6-3.

The CDR3 has 13 residues. V gave up 2 bases and J gave up 6 bases, with 11 bases separating them. CDR1 is LGHNA, CDR2 YSLEER, per germline. Sequences were obtained from PBMCs. The chain links TRBV4-3 to TRBJ2-7, with D maybe TRBD2 (5 bases). The source is a middle-aged woman in good health and CMV-seropositive. CDR3 protein: CASSQSRDLEQYF. The DNA for the CDR3 is TGCGCCAGCAGCCAAAGCCGGGATCTCGAGCAGTACTTC.